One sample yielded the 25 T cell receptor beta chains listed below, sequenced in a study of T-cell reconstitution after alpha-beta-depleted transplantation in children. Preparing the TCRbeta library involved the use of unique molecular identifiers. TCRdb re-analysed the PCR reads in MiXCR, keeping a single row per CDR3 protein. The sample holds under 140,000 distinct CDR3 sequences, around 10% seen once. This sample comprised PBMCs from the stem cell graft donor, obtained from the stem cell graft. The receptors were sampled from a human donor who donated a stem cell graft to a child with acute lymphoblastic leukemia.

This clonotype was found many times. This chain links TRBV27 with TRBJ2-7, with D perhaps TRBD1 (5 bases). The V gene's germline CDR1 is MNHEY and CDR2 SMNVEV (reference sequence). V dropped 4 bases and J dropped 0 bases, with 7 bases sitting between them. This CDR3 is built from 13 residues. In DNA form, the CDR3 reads TGTGCCAGCAGTTACAGGAGCTCCTACGAGCAGTACTTC. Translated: CASSYRSSYEQYF.

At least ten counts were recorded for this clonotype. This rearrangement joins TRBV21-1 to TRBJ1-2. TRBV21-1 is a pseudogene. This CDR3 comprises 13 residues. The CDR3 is CASSKAAHYGYTF. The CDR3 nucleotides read TGTGCCAGCAGCAAAGCAGCTCACTATGGCTACACCTTC.

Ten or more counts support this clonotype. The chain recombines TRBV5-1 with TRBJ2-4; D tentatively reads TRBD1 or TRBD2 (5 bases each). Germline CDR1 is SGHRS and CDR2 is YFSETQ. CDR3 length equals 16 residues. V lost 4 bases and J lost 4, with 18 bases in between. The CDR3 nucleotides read TGCGCCAGCAGCCCATCCCCACCGGGACCGAAAAACATTCAGTACTTC. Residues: CASSPSPPGPKNIQYF.

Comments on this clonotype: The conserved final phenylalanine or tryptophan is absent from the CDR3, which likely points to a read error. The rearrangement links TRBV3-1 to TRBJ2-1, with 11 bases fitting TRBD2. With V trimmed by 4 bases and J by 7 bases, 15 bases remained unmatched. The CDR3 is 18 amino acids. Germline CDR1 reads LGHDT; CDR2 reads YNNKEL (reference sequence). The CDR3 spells CASSPSDRRVAGGNEQFL. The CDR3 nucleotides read TGTGCCAGCAGCCCAAGCGACCGACGAGTAGCGGGAGGGAATGAGCAGTTCTTG.

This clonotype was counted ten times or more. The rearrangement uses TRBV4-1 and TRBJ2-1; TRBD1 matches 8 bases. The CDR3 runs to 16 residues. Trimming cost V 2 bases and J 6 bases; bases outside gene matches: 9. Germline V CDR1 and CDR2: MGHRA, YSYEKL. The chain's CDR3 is CASSQPGQGVINEQFF. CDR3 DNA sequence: TGCGCCAGCAGCCAACCCGGACAGGGAGTGATCAATGAGCAGTTCTTC.

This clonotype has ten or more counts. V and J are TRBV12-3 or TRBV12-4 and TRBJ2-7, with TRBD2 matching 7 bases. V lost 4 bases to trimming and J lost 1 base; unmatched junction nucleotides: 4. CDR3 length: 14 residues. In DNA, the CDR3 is TGTGCCAGCAGTTCCGGCGGGGGTTCCTACGAGCAGTACTTC. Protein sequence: CASSSGGGSYEQYF.

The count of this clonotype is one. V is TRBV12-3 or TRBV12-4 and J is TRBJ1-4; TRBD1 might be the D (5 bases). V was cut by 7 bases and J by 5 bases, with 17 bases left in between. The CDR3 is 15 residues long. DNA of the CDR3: TGTGCCAGCATGCCGCGAGGGGATAGCAATGAAAAACTGTTTTTT. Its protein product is CASMPRGDSNEKLFF.

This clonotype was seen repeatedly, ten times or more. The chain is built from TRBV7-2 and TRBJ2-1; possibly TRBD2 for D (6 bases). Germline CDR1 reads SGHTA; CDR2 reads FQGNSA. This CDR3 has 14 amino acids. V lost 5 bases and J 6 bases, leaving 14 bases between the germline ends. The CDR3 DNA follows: TGTGCCAGCAGCCCCCCCGGGACTCCCAATGAGCAGTTCTTC. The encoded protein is CASSPPGTPNEQFF.

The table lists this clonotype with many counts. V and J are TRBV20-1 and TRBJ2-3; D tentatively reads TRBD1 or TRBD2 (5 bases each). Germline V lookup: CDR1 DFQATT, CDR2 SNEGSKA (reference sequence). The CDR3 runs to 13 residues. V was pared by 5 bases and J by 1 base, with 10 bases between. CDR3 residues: CSAPVGGTDTQYF. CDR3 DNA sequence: TGCAGTGCTCCCGTGGGGGGCACAGATACGCAGTATTTT.

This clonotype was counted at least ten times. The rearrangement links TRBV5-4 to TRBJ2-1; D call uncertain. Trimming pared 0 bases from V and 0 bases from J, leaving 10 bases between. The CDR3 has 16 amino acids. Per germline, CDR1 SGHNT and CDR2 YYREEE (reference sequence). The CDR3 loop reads CASSLEVPSSYNEQFF. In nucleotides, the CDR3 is TGTGCCAGCAGCTTGGAGGTCCCCAGCTCCTACAATGAGCAGTTCTTC.

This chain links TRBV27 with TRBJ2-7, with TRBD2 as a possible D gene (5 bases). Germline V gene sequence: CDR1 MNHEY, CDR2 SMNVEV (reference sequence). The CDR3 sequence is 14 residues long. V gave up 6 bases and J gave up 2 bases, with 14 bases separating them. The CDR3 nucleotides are TGTGCCAGCAGGGGCGGGCCGTTGACCTACGAGCAGTACTTC. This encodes CASRGGPLTYEQYF.

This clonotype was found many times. The CDR3 DNA sequence: TGTGCCAGCAGCTCCCCGCGGGGGGGGGCGAACACCGGGGAGCTGTTTTTT. It codes for CASSSPRGGANTGELFF. This chain connects TRBV9 to TRBJ2-2, with 9 nucleotides matching TRBD2. The CDR3 contains 17 residues. Germline CDR1 and CDR2: SGDLS and YYNGEE. Trimming cost V 4 bases and J 0 bases; bases outside gene matches: 7.

CDR3 region: CASSLEPGLKSYEQYF. In DNA, the CDR3 is TGCGCCAGCAGCTTGGAACCGGGACTAAAATCCTACGAGCAGTACTTC. The J gene is TRBJ2-7, the V gene TRBV5-1; 7 bases agree with TRBD2. This CDR3 has 16 amino acids. From germline, CDR1 is SGHRS and CDR2 YFSETQ. V shed 0 bases, J shed 1 base, and the junction held 7 bases outside the gene matches.

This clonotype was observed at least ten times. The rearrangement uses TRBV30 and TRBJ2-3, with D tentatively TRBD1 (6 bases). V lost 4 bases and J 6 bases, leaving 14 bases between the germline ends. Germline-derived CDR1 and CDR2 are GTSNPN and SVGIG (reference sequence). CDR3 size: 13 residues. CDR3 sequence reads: CAWTHGGRDTQYF. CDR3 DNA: TGTGCCTGGACGCATGGGGGCAGGGATACGCAGTATTTT. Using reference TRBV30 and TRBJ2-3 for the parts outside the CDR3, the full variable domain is SQTIHQWPATLVQPVGSPLSLECTVEGTSNPNLYWYRQAAGRGLQLLFYSVGIGQISSEVPQNLSASRPQDRQFILSSKKLLLSDSGFYLCAWTHGGRDTQYFGPGTRLTVL.

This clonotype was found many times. CDR3 amino acids: CASRYADTQYF. Written as DNA, the CDR3 is TGTGCCTCGCGGTACGCAGATACGCAGTATTTT. V usage is TRBV12-3 or TRBV12-4 and J usage is TRBJ2-3, with D uncertain. CDR3 size: 11 residues. The V gene lost 11 bases and the J gene lost 4 bases, with 10 bases spanning the gap.

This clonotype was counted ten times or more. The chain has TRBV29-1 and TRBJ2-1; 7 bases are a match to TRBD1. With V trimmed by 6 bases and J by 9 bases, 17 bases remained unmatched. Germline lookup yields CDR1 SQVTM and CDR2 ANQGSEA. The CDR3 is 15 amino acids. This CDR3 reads CSVRVRQDPGGEQFF. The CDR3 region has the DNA TGCAGCGTCCGAGTTCGACAGGACCCAGGGGGTGAGCAGTTCTTC.

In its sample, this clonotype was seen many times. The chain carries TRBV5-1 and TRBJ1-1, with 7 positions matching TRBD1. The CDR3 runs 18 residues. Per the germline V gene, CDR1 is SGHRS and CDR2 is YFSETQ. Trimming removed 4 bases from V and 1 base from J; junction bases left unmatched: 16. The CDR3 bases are TGCGCCAGCAGCCCGACCCGACAGGGTTGGGGAAGGAACACTGAAGCTTTCTTT. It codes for CASSPTRQGWGRNTEAFF.

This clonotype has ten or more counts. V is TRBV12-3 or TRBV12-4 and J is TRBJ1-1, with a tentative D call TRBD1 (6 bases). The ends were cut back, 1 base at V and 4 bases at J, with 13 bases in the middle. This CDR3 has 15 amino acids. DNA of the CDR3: TGTGCCAGCAGTTTAGACGGCAGGGGAGGCACTGAAGCTTTCTTT. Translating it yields CASSLDGRGGTEAFF.

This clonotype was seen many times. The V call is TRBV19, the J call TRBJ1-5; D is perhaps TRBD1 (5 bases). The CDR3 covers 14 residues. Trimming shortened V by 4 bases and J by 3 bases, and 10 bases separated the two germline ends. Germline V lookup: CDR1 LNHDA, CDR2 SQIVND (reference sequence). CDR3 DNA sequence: TGTGCCAGTAGTACGGGACCTAACAATCAGCCCCAGCATTTT. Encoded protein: CASSTGPNNQPQHF.

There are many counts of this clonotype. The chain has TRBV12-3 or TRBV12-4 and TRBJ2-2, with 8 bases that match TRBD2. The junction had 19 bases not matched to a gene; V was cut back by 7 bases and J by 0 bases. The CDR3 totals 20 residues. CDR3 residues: CASIKRGLGRAGANTGELFF. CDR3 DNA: TGTGCCAGCATTAAACGGGGGCTTGGGAGAGCGGGGGCGAACACCGGGGAGCTGTTTTTT.

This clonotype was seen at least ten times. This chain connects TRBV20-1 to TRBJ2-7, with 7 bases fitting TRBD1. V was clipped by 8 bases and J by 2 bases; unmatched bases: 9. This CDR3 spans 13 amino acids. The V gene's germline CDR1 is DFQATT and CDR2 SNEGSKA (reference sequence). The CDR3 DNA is TGCAGTCCTTCGGACAGGAATGCCTACGAGCAGTACTTC. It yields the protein CSPSDRNAYEQYF.

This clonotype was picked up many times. As DNA, the CDR3 is TGTGCCAGCATGCGAGTGAACGTGCAGTACTTC. Translating gives CASMRVNVQYF. This rearrangement joins TRBV27 to TRBJ2-7, with D uncertain. This CDR3 contains 11 residues. Trimming stripped 7 bases from V and 9 bases from J, with 13 bases between. The germline gives CDR1 MNHEY, CDR2 SMNVEV (reference sequence).

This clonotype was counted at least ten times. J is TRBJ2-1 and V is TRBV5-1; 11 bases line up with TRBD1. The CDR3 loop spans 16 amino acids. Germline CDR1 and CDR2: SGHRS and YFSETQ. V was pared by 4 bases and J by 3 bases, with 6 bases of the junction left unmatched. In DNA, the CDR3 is TGCGCCAGCAGCGGGTCGGGACAGGGGGGCTACAATGAGCAGTTCTTC. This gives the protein CASSGSGQGGYNEQFF.

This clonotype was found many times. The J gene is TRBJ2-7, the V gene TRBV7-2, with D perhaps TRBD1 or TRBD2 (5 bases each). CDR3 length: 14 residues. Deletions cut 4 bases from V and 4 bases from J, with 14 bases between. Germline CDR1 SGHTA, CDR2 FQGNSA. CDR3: CASSSDQGVYEQYF. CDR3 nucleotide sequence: TGTGCCAGCAGCTCGGATCAGGGAGTGTACGAGCAGTACTTC.

The CDR3 DNA reads as TGTGCCAGCAGTCCGGGACAGGTCTCAGGAAACACCATATATTTT. This translates into CASSPGQVSGNTIYF. The chain has TRBV28 and TRBJ1-3; 8 bases agree with TRBD1. Germline CDR1 MDHEN, CDR2 SYDVKM. Trimming took 5 bases from V and 4 from J; bases not matched to a gene: 7. CDR3 size: 15 residues.